Sequencing of this TCR beta chain was carried out in a study of regulatory T cells in long-lasting Graves disease. Both iRepertoire HTBI primers and Arm-PCR of CDR3 regions were used to build the TCR beta libraries. TCRdb redid the calling of the multiplex PCR reads with MiXCR, one entry per CDR3 protein. The table shows under 800,000 distinct CDR3 sequences, with less than 20% occurring only once. Study-level points and caveats: Lower TCR diversity characterized persistent Graves' patients relative to newly diagnosed patients.

In this sample, this clonotype turned up many times. Antigen specificity is unknown. The germline gene is not matched at one end of the junction; a read error may be the cause. Time point reported: newly diagnosed GD, antithyroid drugs for less than 3 months. From RNA extracted from PBMCs, the TCR library was made. American Thyroid Association guidelines defined how Graves' disease was diagnosed. Germline assignment: CDR1 SGHRS and CDR2 YFSETQ. The CDR3 extends over 14 amino acids. These data are also associated with another study on T cells in Graves' hyperthyroidism and ophthalmopathy. That work adds: Researchers ran a first-round RT-PCR on the TCR CDR3 using the HTBI primer set.

The sequencing used peripheral blood mononuclear cells (PBMCs), collected at new diagnosis, from a patient treated with antithyroid drugs. The V call is TRBV5-1, the J call TRBJ1-1, with a tentative D call TRBD1 (6 bases). The sequence came from a young woman with Graves disease. The CDR3 region has the DNA TGTGCCAGCTCTTACGGGACATTGAACACTGAAGCTTTCTTT. It specifies CASSYGTLNTEAFF.